This T cell receptor beta chain comes out of a study of T cell responses to AZD1222 COVID-19 vaccine. Regarding the study as a whole: The donor group comprised mostly white British people and more females; the analysis possibly underestimated clonal diversity. Spike-wide coverage was observed for vaccine-associated CD4 TCRs, with dominant responses at 160-218 and 743-854. All repertoire sampling was performed exclusively after the peak T cell response.

Data came from immunoSEQ multiplex PCR; TCRdb stores just in-frame clones and leaves some out. The table shows approximately 79,000 clones, with about 88% occurring only once. As for this clone: Its antigen is undetermined.

J lost 3 bases, V lost 7 bases, and 4 bases had no gene match. The CDR3 runs to 13 residues. CDR1 is SGHRS, CDR2 YFSETQ, per germline. The origin of this receptor is an adult in good health. The source was peripheral blood, collected on day 0 of AZD1222 vaccination. V and J are TRBV5-1 and TRBJ1-2, with 9 positions matching TRBD1. Written as DNA, the CDR3 is TGCGCCAGCCAACGACAGGGGGACTATGGCTACACCTTC. As protein: CASQRQGDYGYTF.